The 10 T cell receptor beta chains below all came from one sample that was sequenced in a study of T-cell memory formation after mild COVID-19. TCRdb re-called the 5' RACE reads with MiXCR, one entry per CDR3 protein. Seen here are about half a million distinct CDR3 sequences, 18% observed once, and the top ten hold about 12%. Sequencing used PBMCs or a T cell subset sorted from them (not recorded which). All receptors come from an adult woman who had mild COVID-19 (a few samples of this study predate the infection). Cell type and time point are not known.

This clonotype was picked up many times. CDR3 loop: CASSPLRGGNEQFF. The DNA of the CDR3 is TGTGCCAGCAGCCCGCTTCGGGGTGGCAATGAGCAGTTCTTC. The rearrangement joins TRBV7-3 to TRBJ2-1; TRBD2 is a possible D gene (5 bases). The V and J ends lost 5 bases and 6 bases respectively, with 14 bases between them. CDR1 is SGHTA and CDR2 is FQGTGA in the germline V gene. The CDR3 runs 14 residues.

V gene TRBV11-2 combines with J gene TRBJ2-7, with 11 bases that match TRBD1. Germline V gives CDR1 SGHAT, CDR2 FQNNGV. CDR3 length: 18 residues. The V gene end was trimmed by 0 bases and the J gene end by 2 bases; junction bases not matched to a gene: 9. The CDR3 DNA is TGTGCCAGCAGCTTAGACCTACCGGGACAGGGGGTACCCTACGAGCAGTACTTC. Translation gives CASSLDLPGQGVPYEQYF.

V gene TRBV15 combines with J gene TRBJ2-1, with D perhaps matching TRBD1 or TRBD2 (5 bases each). V was clipped by 4 bases and J by 7 bases, with 17 bases between them. In germline, CDR1 is LNHNV, CDR2 YYDKDF (reference sequence). The CDR3 loop spans 15 amino acids. CDR3 amino acids: CATSTFRGSANEQFF. The CDR3 nucleotides read TGTGCCACCAGCACCTTCCGGGGCAGCGCAAATGAGCAGTTCTTC.

The chain is built from TRBV19 and TRBJ2-7; TRBD2 aligns across 7 bases. Germline V gene data show CDR1 as LNHDA and CDR2 as SQIVND (reference sequence). Unmatched junction bases numbered 1, after V lost 3 bases and J lost 2 bases. The CDR3 has 13 amino acids. The CDR3: CASSITSAYEQYF. As DNA, the CDR3 is TGTGCCAGTAGTATTACTAGCGCCTACGAGCAGTACTTC.

This clonotype was picked up one time. The chain couples TRBV7-9 to TRBJ1-2; no reliable D call. Looked up from germline, CDR1 is SEHNR and CDR2 is FQNEAQ (reference sequence). Trimming stripped 5 bases from V and 7 bases from J, with 11 bases between. This CDR3 is built from 12 residues. The CDR3 reads CASSTGDSGYTF. The DNA of the CDR3 is TGTGCCAGCAGCACGGGTGATTCTGGCTACACCTTC.

This sequence joins TRBV20-1 and TRBJ1-4; unclear D gene. From germline, CDR1 is DFQATT and CDR2 SNEGSKA (reference sequence). V lost 0 bases, J lost 11 bases, and 10 bases lay in between. This CDR3 is 12 amino acids long. The CDR3 spells CSARDLDLKLFF. The CDR3, as DNA: TGCAGTGCTAGAGATCTGGATCTGAAACTGTTTTTT.

This clonotype was observed at least ten times. V and J are TRBV6-5 and TRBJ1-1; D gene unclear. This CDR3 is 14 amino acids long. The V end lost 6 bases, the J end lost 0 bases, and 11 bases lay between the germline ends. Germline V gene lookup returns CDR1 MNHEY and CDR2 SVGAGI. Here the CDR3 DNA reads TGTGCCAGCAGCCGTCAGCGTATGAACACTGAAGCTTTCTTT. This translates into CASSRQRMNTEAFF.

This rearrangement joins TRBV18 to TRBJ2-1; D uncertain. Trimming left V 0 bases short and J 8 bases short, with 8 bases between. The CDR3 is 13 residues long. Germline lookup yields CDR1 KGHSH and CDR2 LQKENI. The DNA of the CDR3 is TGTGCCAGCTCACCACCAAGTATGGATGAGCAGTTCTTC. Translating it yields CASSPPSMDEQFF.

This clonotype turned up a few times. The chain joins TRBV5-6 to TRBJ2-7, with 10 bases fitting TRBD2. CDR3 length: 15 residues. The germline CDR1 and CDR2 sequences are SGHDT and YYEEEE. The J segment lost 6 bases and the V segment lost 5 bases, leaving 11 bases of the junction unmatched. In DNA form, the CDR3 reads TGTGCCAGCAGTCGGCTAGCGGGAGCTTCGGGCGAGCAGTACTTC. As protein: CASSRLAGASGEQYF.

This clonotype was detected only a few times. CDR3 in DNA: TGTGCCAGCAGTAAGAGGGCGGGACTAGCATCGTACGAGCAGTACTTC. Residues: CASSKRAGLASYEQYF. J is TRBJ2-7 and V is TRBV6-5; TRBD2 matches 9 bases. V shed 5 bases and J 4 bases; nucleotides not matched to a gene: 12. Germline CDR1 and CDR2: MNHEY and SVGAGI. CDR3 size: 16 residues.